This TCR beta chain came from a study of molecular identifiers for immune sequencing clone quantification. Overall study findings and caveats: Clones of above 20 RNA copies carried over 98% of effector molecules; in naive cells they carried under 1%.

Concerning this clonotype itself: Its antigen is not identified. This clone may be a read error of a much larger clone one base away.

Naive CD8 T cells underwent sorting with the CD8+CD4-CCR7+CD45RA+ definition. TCRdb itself ran the PCR reads through MiXCR, one entry per CDR3 protein. The sample carries some 35,000 distinct CDR3 sequences, approximately 19% recorded once. Sequencing was carried out using naive CD8+ T cells from blood, with Jurkat cell RNA spiked in. This sample's subset: FACS-sorted CD8+CD4-CCR7+CD45RA+ naive T cells. The TCR originated in a human donor in good health. Some libraries in this study had Jurkat cell RNA spiked in.

Here the CDR3 reads CASSRLGPAAGGASTDTQYF. In DNA form, the CDR3 reads TGCGCCAGCAGCCGCCTGGGGCCAGCAGCGGGGGGCGCGAGCACAGATACGCAGTATTTT. This chain connects TRBV4-3 to TRBJ2-3; TRBD2 matches 9 bases. Germline V gives CDR1 LGHNA, CDR2 YSLEER. CDR3 length equals 20 residues. After removal of 4 bases from V and 0 bases from J, the junction contained 17 bases not matched to a gene.